A selection of T cell receptor beta chains follows, all from one sample in a study of shared clonotypes between healthy human individuals. Here immunoSEQ multiplex PCR was the method, and the copy in TCRdb shows in-frame clones only, minus some. Seen here are around 2,000,000 clones, approximately 94% observed once, and the top ten hold 0.85% to 1.2%. Sequencing used naive CD8+ T cells sorted from blood. The source is a man between 18 and 35 years old in good health. The CDR3 runs from the conserved cysteine through the conserved F or W. The order of the fields is D gene, V gene, clone size, J gene, CDR3 protein, CDR3 DNA. A D gene is named only where the DNA matches it firmly. Some rows mark clone size as missing; the rest say once, few, many or name a class of expanded clone.

D gene: TRBD1
V gene: TRBV5-6
clone size: once
J gene: TRBJ2-5
CDR3 protein: CASSPGTETMQETQYF
CDR3 DNA: TGTGCCAGTAGTCCCGGGACAGAGACCATGCAAGAGACCCAGTACTTC

D gene: .
V gene: TRBV6-1
clone size: few
J gene: TRBJ1-2
CDR3 protein: CASSGGGRGYTF
CDR3 DNA: TGTGCCAGCAGTGGTGGAGGGCGAGGCTACACCTTC

D gene: TRBD1
V gene: TRBV7-6
clone size: .
J gene: TRBJ2-2
CDR3 protein: CASSLEGAAGELFF
CDR3 DNA: TGTGCCAGCAGCTTAGAGGGGGCCGCCGGGGAGCTGTTTTTT

D gene: TRBD2
V gene: TRBV7-8
clone size: .
J gene: TRBJ2-6
CDR3 protein: CASSPLAGGSSGANVLTF
CDR3 DNA: TGTGCCAGCAGCCCGTTAGCGGGAGGGAGCTCTGGGGCCAACGTCCTGACTTTC

D gene: .
V gene: TRBV7-9
clone size: .
J gene: TRBJ2-7
CDR3 protein: CASSPEGRWHEQYF
CDR3 DNA: TGTGCCAGCAGCCCCGAAGGGCGCTGGCACGAGCAGTACTTC

D gene: TRBD1
V gene: TRBV11-2
clone size: .
J gene: TRBJ1-2
CDR3 protein: CASSLGGGTGGFNYGYTF
CDR3 DNA: TGTGCCAGCAGCTTAGGGGGTGGGACAGGGGGCTTCAACTATGGCTACACCTTC

D gene: TRBD1
V gene: TRBV19
clone size: .
J gene: TRBJ2-7
CDR3 protein: CASSMSGGAYEQYF
CDR3 DNA: TGTGCCAGTAGTATGTCAGGGGGCGCCTACGAGCAGTACTTC

D gene: TRBD1
V gene: TRBV6-5
clone size: .
J gene: TRBJ2-7
CDR3 protein: CASKVDRDSSYEQYF
CDR3 DNA: TGTGCCAGCAAAGTTGACAGGGACAGCTCCTACGAGCAGTACTTC

D gene: .
V gene: TRBV4-1
clone size: .
J gene: TRBJ2-3
CDR3 protein: CASSQASLADTQYF
CDR3 DNA: TGCGCCAGCAGCCAGGCGTCATTGGCAGATACGCAGTATTTT

D gene: .
V gene: TRBV19
clone size: .
J gene: TRBJ2-4
CDR3 protein: CASSILDIGENIQYF
CDR3 DNA: TGTGCCAGTAGCATTCTGGACATTGGGGAAAACATTCAGTACTTC

D gene: .
V gene: TRBV2
clone size: .
J gene: TRBJ2-2
CDR3 protein: CASSESHRELFF
CDR3 DNA: TGTGCCAGCAGTGAAAGTCATCGGGAGCTGTTTTTT

D gene: .
V gene: TRBV5-1
clone size: once
J gene: TRBJ2-2
CDR3 protein: CASSALPGELFF
CDR3 DNA: TGCGCCAGCAGTGCGTTGCCCGGGGAGCTGTTTTTT

D gene: .
V gene: TRBV6-1
clone size: .
J gene: TRBJ2-1
CDR3 protein: CASRPSNEQFF
CDR3 DNA: TGTGCCAGCAGGCCTTCTAATGAGCAGTTCTTC

D gene: TRBD1
V gene: TRBV7-6
clone size: .
J gene: TRBJ2-1
CDR3 protein: CASSQQGASINEQFF
CDR3 DNA: TGTGCCAGCAGTCAACAGGGGGCTTCTATCAATGAGCAGTTCTTC

D gene: .
V gene: TRBV11-2
clone size: .
J gene: TRBJ2-7
CDR3 protein: CASSFLQGYEQYF
CDR3 DNA: TGTGCCAGCAGCTTCCTACAGGGCTACGAGCAGTACTTC

D gene: TRBD1
V gene: TRBV27
clone size: .
J gene: TRBJ2-7
CDR3 protein: CASSPRTGAYEQYF
CDR3 DNA: TGTGCCAGCAGTCCACGGACAGGGGCCTACGAGCAGTACTTC

D gene: .
V gene: TRBV5-1
clone size: .
J gene: TRBJ2-7
CDR3 protein: CASSEGIANTLYEQYF
CDR3 DNA: TGCGCCAGCAGTGAGGGGATTGCCAACACTCTTTACGAGCAGTACTTC

D gene: TRBD1
V gene: TRBV7-9
clone size: .
J gene: TRBJ2-7
CDR3 protein: CASSLATGNSYEQYF
CDR3 DNA: TGTGCCAGCAGCTTAGCGACAGGGAACTCCTACGAGCAGTACTTC